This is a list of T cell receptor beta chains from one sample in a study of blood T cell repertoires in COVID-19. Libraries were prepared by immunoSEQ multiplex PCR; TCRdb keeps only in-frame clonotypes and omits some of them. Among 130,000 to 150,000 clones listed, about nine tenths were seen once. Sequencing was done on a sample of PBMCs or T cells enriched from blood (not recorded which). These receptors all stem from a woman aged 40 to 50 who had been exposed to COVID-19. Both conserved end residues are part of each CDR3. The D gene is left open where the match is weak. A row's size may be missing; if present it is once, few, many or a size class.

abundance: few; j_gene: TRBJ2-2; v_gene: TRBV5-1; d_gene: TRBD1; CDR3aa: CASSLLTGRDTGELFF; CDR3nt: TGCGCCAGCAGCCTCCTGACAGGGCGGGACACCGGGGAGCTGTTTTTT
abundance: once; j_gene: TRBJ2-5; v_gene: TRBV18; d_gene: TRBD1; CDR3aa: CASSTKRTGLEAQYF; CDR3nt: TGTGCCAGCTCCACCAAGAGGACAGGCCTGGAGGCCCAGTACTTC
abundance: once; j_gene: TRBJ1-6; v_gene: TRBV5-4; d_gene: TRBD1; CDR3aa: CASSFSDRGPNSPLHF; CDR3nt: TGTGCCAGCAGTTTCTCGGACAGGGGGCCCAATTCACCCCTCCACTTT
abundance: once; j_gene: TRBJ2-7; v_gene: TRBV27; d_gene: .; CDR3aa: CASSRREGAYEQYF; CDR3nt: TGTGCCAGCAGCCGTAGGGAGGGGGCCTACGAGCAGTACTTC
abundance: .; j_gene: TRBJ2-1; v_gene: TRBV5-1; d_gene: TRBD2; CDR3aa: CASTSKLGLAVPDEQFF; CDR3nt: TGCGCCAGCACCTCAAAGCTGGGACTAGCGGTTCCCGATGAGCAGTTCTTC
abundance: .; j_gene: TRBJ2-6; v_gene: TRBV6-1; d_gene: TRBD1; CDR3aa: CASSARDRVSSGANVLTF; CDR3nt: TGTGCCAGCAGTGCCCGGGACAGGGTGTCCTCCGGGGCCAACGTCCTGACTTTC
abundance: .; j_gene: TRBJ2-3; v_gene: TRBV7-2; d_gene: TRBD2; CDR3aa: CASSLASGGRDTQYF; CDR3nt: TGTGCCAGCAGCTTGGCTAGCGGGGGGCGGGATACGCAGTATTTT
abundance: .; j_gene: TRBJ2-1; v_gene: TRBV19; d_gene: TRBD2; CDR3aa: CASSIRGGGARRNEQFF; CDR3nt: TGTGCCAGTAGTATTAGGGGCGGGGGGGCTCGTAGAAATGAGCAGTTCTTC
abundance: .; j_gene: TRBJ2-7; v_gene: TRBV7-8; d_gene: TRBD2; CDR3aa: CASSFSGRVYEQYF; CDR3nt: TGTGCCAGCAGCTTTAGCGGGAGGGTCTACGAGCAGTACTTC
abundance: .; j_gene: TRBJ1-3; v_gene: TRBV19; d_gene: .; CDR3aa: CASTPTGSGNTIYF; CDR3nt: TGTGCCAGTACTCCCACAGGCTCTGGAAACACCATATATTTT
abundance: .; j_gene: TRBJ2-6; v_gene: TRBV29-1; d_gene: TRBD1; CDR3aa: CSLPEGTASGANVLTF; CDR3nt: TGCAGCCTACCCGAGGGGACAGCCTCTGGGGCCAACGTCCTGACTTTC
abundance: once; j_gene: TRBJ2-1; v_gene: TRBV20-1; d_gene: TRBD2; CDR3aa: CSASTGSGGFGGEQFF; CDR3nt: TGCAGTGCTAGTACGGGTAGCGGGGGATTCGGGGGAGAGCAGTTCTTC
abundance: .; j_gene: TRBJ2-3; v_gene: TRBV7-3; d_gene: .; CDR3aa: CASSFSAGTQYF; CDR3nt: TGTGCCAGCAGCTTCAGTGCGGGTACGCAGTATTTT
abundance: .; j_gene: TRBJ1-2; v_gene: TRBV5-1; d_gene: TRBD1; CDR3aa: CASSPAGQGVEKRTF; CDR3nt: TGCGCCAGCAGCCCGGCCGGACAGGGAGTCGAAAAGCGCACCTTC
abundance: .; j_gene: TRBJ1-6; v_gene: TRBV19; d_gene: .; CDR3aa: CASSIEEDNSPLHF; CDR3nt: TGTGCCAGTAGTATTGAAGAGGATAATTCACCCCTCCACTTT
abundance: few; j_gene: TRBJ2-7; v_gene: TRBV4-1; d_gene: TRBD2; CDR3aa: CASSQSAGGIGEQYF; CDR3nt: TGCGCCAGCAGCCAAAGCGCGGGGGGTATCGGCGAGCAGTACTTC
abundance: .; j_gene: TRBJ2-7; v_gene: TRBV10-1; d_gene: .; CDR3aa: CASSTTVGEQYF; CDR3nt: TGCGCCAGCAGCACGACTGTCGGGGAGCAGTACTTC
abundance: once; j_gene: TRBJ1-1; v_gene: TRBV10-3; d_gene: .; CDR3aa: CAISGSSLSTEAFF; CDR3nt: TGTGCCATCAGTGGTTCTTCCCTTTCCACTGAAGCTTTCTTT
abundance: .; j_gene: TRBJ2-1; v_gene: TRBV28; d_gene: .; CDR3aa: CASQLYNEQFF; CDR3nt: TGTGCCAGCCAACTCTACAATGAGCAGTTCTTC
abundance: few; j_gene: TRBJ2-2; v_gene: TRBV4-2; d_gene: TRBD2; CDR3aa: CASSQARGDTGELFF; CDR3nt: TGTGCCAGCAGCCAAGCCCGGGGGGATACCGGGGAGCTGTTTTTT
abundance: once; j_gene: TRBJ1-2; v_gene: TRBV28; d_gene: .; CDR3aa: CASSRPIRTAYGYTF; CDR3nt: TGTGCCAGCAGTCGTCCTATCCGGACAGCCTATGGCTACACCTTC
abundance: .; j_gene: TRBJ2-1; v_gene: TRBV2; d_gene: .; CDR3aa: CASSDSGLHEQFF; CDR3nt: TGTGCCAGCAGTGATTCAGGACTGCATGAGCAGTTCTTC
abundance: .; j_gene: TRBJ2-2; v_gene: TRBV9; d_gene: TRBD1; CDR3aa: CASSVEAWTGHTGELFF; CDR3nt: TGTGCCAGCAGCGTAGAAGCTTGGACAGGGCACACCGGGGAGCTGTTTTTT
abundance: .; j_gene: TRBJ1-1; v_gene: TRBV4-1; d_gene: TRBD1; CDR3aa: CASSLGTGEAFF; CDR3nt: TGCGCCAGCAGCCTCGGGACAGGGGAAGCTTTCTTT
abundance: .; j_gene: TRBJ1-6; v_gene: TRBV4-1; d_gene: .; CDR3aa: CASSQDSGREGSPLHF; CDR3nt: TGCGCCAGCAGCCAAGATTCGGGCCGCGAGGGTTCACCCCTCCACTTT
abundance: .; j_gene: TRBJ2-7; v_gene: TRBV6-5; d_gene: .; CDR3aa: CASSLRSSYEQYF; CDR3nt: TGTGCCAGCAGTTTGCGGAGCTCCTACGAGCAGTACTTC
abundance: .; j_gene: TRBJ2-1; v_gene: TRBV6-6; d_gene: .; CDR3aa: CASLEVHEQFF; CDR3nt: TGTGCCAGCCTCGAGGTGCATGAGCAGTTCTTC
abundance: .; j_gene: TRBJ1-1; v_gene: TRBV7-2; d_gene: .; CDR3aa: CASSAQGPNTEAFF; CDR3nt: TGTGCCAGCAGCGCCCAGGGGCCCAACACTGAAGCTTTCTTT
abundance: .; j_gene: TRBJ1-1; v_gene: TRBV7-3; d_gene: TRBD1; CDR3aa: CASSLDGTGGYRNTEAFF; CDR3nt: TGTGCCAGCAGCTTAGACGGGACAGGGGGATATCGGAACACTGAAGCTTTCTTT
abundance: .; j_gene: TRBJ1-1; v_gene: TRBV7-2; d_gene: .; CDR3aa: CASSLEPLRREREYTEAFF; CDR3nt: TGTGCCAGCAGCTTAGAACCCCTAAGGAGGGAAAGGGAGTACACTGAAGCTTTCTTT
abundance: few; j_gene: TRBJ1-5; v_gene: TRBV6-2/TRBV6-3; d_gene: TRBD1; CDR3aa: CASSYSGTGGGQPQHF; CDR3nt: TGTGCCAGCAGTTACTCCGGGACAGGGGGCGGACAGCCCCAGCATTTT
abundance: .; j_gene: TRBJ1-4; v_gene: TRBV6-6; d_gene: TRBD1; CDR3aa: CASSYGQGAEKLFF; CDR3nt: TGCGCCAGCAGTTACGGGCAGGGGGCAGAGAAACTGTTTTTT
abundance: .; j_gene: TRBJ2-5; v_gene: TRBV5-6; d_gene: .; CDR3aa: CASSLTRTQYF; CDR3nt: TGTGCCAGCAGCTTGACTAGGACCCAGTACTTC
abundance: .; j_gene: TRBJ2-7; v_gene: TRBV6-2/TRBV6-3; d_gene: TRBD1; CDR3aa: CASSSGTGGELYEQYF; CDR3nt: TGTGCCAGCAGTTCCGGGACAGGGGGAGAGCTCTACGAGCAGTACTTC
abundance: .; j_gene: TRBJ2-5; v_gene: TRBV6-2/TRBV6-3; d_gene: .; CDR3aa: CASSYPFSQETQYF; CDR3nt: TGTGCCAGCAGTTACCCTTTTTCCCAAGAGACCCAGTACTTC